These T cell receptor beta chains were read from a single sample in a study of blood T cells in healthy people across ages. MiXCR, applied by TCRdb to the 5' RACE reads, yields one record per CDR3 protein. The repertoire consists of some 700,000 distinct CDR3 sequences, with around a fifth occurring once and the leading ten covering around a fifth. The sequenced material came from blood. These receptors came from a man aged 65 to 79 in good health. The CDR3 runs from the conserved cysteine through the conserved F or W. A D gene is named only where the DNA matches it firmly. Not every row has a clone size; where given, it reads once, few, many or a size class.

clone_size	v_call	cdr3_length	j_call	d_call	cdr3_nt	cdr3_aa
few	TRBV19	15	TRBJ2-1	TRBD2	TGTGCCAGTAGTGCCTGGACTAGCGGGGGAGATGAGCAGTTCTTC	CASSAWTSGGDEQFF
.	TRBV20-1	13	TRBJ2-3	.	TGCAGTGCTGCGGGCGGAGGGGGAGATACGCAGTATTTT	CSAAGGGGDTQYF
.	TRBV4-1	16	TRBJ2-5	.	TGCGCCAGCAGCCAAGGTCGGCCTCTGGGCCAAGAGACCCAGTACTTC	CASSQGRPLGQETQYF
few	TRBV12-3/TRBV12-4	11	TRBJ2-3	.	TGTGCCAGCAAGCGCGCAGATACGCAGTATTTT	CASKRADTQYF
.	TRBV18	16	TRBJ1-2	TRBD1	TGTGCCAGCTCACCCCCTCGGACAGGGCTGTTAAATGGCTACACCTTC	CASSPPRTGLLNGYTF
few	TRBV6-6	12	TRBJ2-5	TRBD1	TGTGCCAGCAGCCCCAGGGGGCTTGAGCAGTACTTC	CASSPRGLEQYF
.	TRBV20-1	15	TRBJ2-5	TRBD2	TGCAGTGCCGCTAGTGGGACTAGCGGGGGAAATGAGCGGTTCTTC	CSAASGTSGGNERFF
few	TRBV4-3	15	TRBJ2-5	TRBD2	TGCGCCAGCAGCCAAAGGGCTAGCGGGCAAGAGACCCAGTACTTC	CASSQRASGQETQYF
.	TRBV7-7	13	TRBJ2-1	TRBD1	TGTGCCAGCAGCTCCGACAGGGACAATGAGCAGTTCTTC	CASSSDRDNEQFF
.	TRBV6-6	13	TRBJ1-1	.	TGTGCCAGCAGGCCGCCAACCGGAATAGAAGCTTTCTTT	CASRPPTGIEAFF
few	TRBV12-3/TRBV12-4	20	TRBJ2-3	.	TGTGCCAGCAGTACTCGGGACTGGGGTGGGATGCCTCCTAGCACAGATACGCAGTATTTT	CASSTRDWGGMPPSTDTQYF
.	TRBV20-1	11	TRBJ1-2	TRBD1	TGCAGTGCGCGGACAGGGGCTGGCTACACCTTC	CSARTGAGYTF
few	TRBV5-1	16	TRBJ1-4	TRBD1	TGCGCCAGCACTGATGGGGGAGGGGGCTTTGGAGAAAAACTGTTTTTT	CASTDGGGGFGEKLFF